Below, 28 T cell receptor beta chains from the same sample are listed, as sequenced in a study of Ad26.COV2.S vaccination and SARS-CoV-2 variants. Noted treatment: roughly 19 received Ad26.COV2.S at low or high dose, single or two shots; about 5 received placebo; per-sample allocation not given. Repertoires come from day 63 after the first vaccine or placebo injection. Only in-frame clones appear in the TCRdb table, and some are missing; sequencing was by immunoSEQ multiplex PCR. This table holds 300,000 to 500,000 clones, 80% to 90% found once. The source material was peripheral blood, sampled in a trial of Ad26.COV2.S vaccine versus placebo. Receptors originate from a person aged 18-65 years who received the Ad26.COV2.S COVID-19 vaccine or a placebo.

This chain connects TRBV11-2 to TRBJ2-7, with D unresolved. Germline CDR1 is SGHAT and CDR2 is FQNNGV. V dropped 5 bases and J dropped 7 bases, with 12 bases sitting between them. The CDR3 is 12 amino acids. In nucleotides, the CDR3 is TGTGCCAGCAGCCCTACCAGGTGGGAGCAGTACTTC. Amino acid sequence: CASSPTRWEQYF.

The chain combines TRBV5-6 with TRBJ2-5; D is undetermined. V lost 0 bases to trimming and J lost 5 bases, with 8 bases between them. Germline lookup yields CDR1 SGHDT and CDR2 YYEEEE. This CDR3 comprises 13 residues. The CDR3, as DNA: TGTGCCAGCAGCTTGGTGTCGGTGGAGACCCAGTACTTC. Protein product: CASSLVSVETQYF.

This sequence joins TRBV4-2 and TRBJ2-3, with TRBD1 matching over 7 bases. After removal of 0 bases from V and 3 bases from J, the junction contained 3 bases not matched to a gene. Germline loops: CDR1 LGHNA, CDR2 YNFKEQ. CDR3 length: 15 amino acids. This CDR3 is CASSQDGQETDTQYF. DNA of the CDR3: TGTGCCAGCAGCCAAGATGGACAGGAGACAGATACGCAGTATTTT.

V is TRBV6-5 and J is TRBJ2-1, with TRBD1 matching 7 bases. The CDR3 covers 13 residues. Trimming at V came to 6 bases and at J to 10 bases, leaving 9 bases not matched to a gene. Germline V lookup: CDR1 MNHEY, CDR2 SVGAGI. The chain's CDR3 is CASRPTGTGEQFF. In DNA, the CDR3 is TGTGCCAGCAGACCGACAGGGACGGGAGAGCAGTTCTTC.

V gene TRBV7-9 combines with J gene TRBJ2-2, with 7 nucleotides matching TRBD1. V lost 5 bases, J lost 5 bases, and 8 bases stayed unmatched. Germline V gene lookup returns CDR1 SEHNR and CDR2 FQNEAQ (reference sequence). The CDR3 spans 15 residues. The CDR3 sequence is CASSPDRVGTGELFF. The CDR3 DNA reads TGTGCCAGCAGCCCAGACAGGGTCGGGACCGGGGAGCTGTTTTTT.

The rearrangement joins TRBV10-1 to TRBJ2-3; D is ambiguous. CDR3 length: 12 amino acids. V lost 3 bases to trimming and J lost 2 bases, with 3 bases between them. In germline, CDR1 is WNHNN, CDR2 SYGVQD (reference sequence). CDR3 sequence: CASSDHTDTQYF. In DNA, the CDR3 is TGCGCCAGCAGTGACCACACAGATACGCAGTATTTT.

The rearrangement uses TRBV7-9 and TRBJ2-7; D is tentatively TRBD1 or TRBD2 (5 bases each). The CDR3 extends over 15 amino acids. The V gene's germline CDR1 is SEHNR and CDR2 FQNEAQ (reference sequence). The germline V and J ends were trimmed by 5 bases and 2 bases, with 16 bases remaining between them. CDR3 residues: CASSARDGPAYEQYF. The CDR3, as DNA: TGTGCCAGCAGCGCCCGGGACGGACCCGCCTACGAGCAGTACTTC.

This clone was picked up one time. The chain recombines TRBV25-1 with TRBJ1-6; 7 bases fit TRBD1. Per germline, CDR1 MGHDK and CDR2 SYGVNS. The V segment lost 6 bases and the J segment 0 bases; nucleotides outside the gene matches: 11. The CDR3 has 18 residues. The CDR3 region has the DNA TGTGCCAGCAGCCGACAGGGTGGGGTATCCTCCTATAATTCACCCCTCCACTTT. Translating gives CASSRQGGVSSYNSPLHF.

The chain combines TRBV30 with TRBJ2-2; D unresolved. This CDR3 has 16 amino acids. Trimming cost V 3 bases and J 5 bases, with 19 bases left between them. The germline V gene has CDR1 GTSNPN and CDR2 SVGIG (reference sequence). The CDR3 DNA is TGTGCCTGGAGGCCCTATGTGGTGGGTAGTACCGGGGAGCTGTTTTTT. As protein: CAWRPYVVGSTGELFF.

The chain couples TRBV19 to TRBJ2-3, with 8 bases matching TRBD2. Germline CDR1 reads LNHDA; CDR2 reads SQIVND (reference sequence). CDR3 length equals 16 residues. Germline trimming cut 3 bases from V and 2 bases from J; bases unmatched to any gene: 7. The CDR3 DNA is TGTGCCAGTAGTATCGGATGGCGGGGGGACACAGATACGCAGTATTTT. Protein product: CASSIGWRGDTDTQYF.

V gene TRBV30 combines with J gene TRBJ2-1, with D unclear. Germline-derived CDR1 and CDR2 are GTSNPN and SVGIG (reference sequence). The CDR3 contains 16 residues. V lost 0 bases to trimming and J lost 0 bases, with 12 bases between them. DNA for the CDR3: TGTGCCTGGAGTGTACGTTCTGAGATCTCCTACAATGAGCAGTTCTTC. Translation: CAWSVRSEISYNEQFF. The variable domain in full, with the rest retrieved from reference TRBV30 and TRBJ2-1, is SQTIHQWPATLVQPVGSPLSLECTVEGTSNPNLYWYRQAAGRGLQLLFYSVGIGQISSEVPQNLSASRPQDRQFILSSKKLLLSDSGFYLCAWSVRSEISYNEQFFGPGTRLTVL.

The chain links TRBV15 to TRBJ1-2, with a possible D match to TRBD1 (5 bases). CDR1 LNHNV and CDR2 YYDKDF come from the germline V gene (reference sequence). This CDR3 has 16 amino acids. Trimming stripped 0 bases from V and 2 bases from J, with 13 bases between. The CDR3 spells CATSRDYFPGNYGYTF. CDR3 nucleotide sequence: TGTGCCACCAGCAGAGATTATTTTCCAGGGAACTATGGCTACACCTTC.

This clone was seen only once. This chain joins TRBV4-2 and TRBJ2-1; D perhaps matches TRBD2 (5 bases). V lost 2 bases to trimming and J lost 13 bases, with 15 bases between them. Looked up from germline, CDR1 is LGHNA and CDR2 is YNFKEQ. The CDR3 is 13 residues long. In DNA form, the CDR3 reads TGTGCCAGCAGCCAATTACTAGGAGCGGTACAGTTCTTC. This encodes CASSQLLGAVQFF.

This sequence joins TRBV2 and TRBJ2-1; maybe TRBD1 (7 bases). Germline-derived CDR1 and CDR2 are SNHLY and FYNNEI. The CDR3 extends over 14 amino acids. V shed 7 bases and J shed 3 bases, with 13 bases lying between them. As DNA, the CDR3 is TGTGCCAGCACCGCGGGACAGAACTACAATGAGCAGTTCTTC. It yields the protein CASTAGQNYNEQFF.

The chain links TRBV10-3 to TRBJ1-1, with 10 bases lining up with TRBD1. The CDR3 runs 13 residues. Germline CDR1 reads ENHRY; CDR2 reads SYGVKD. The V and J ends lost 7 bases and 5 bases, in that order; junction bases with no gene match: 4. The CDR3 region has the DNA TGTGCCATCAATTCGGGACAGGGGACTGAAGCTTTCTTT. Its translation is CAINSGQGTEAFF.

This clone was counted between two and nine times. The V call is TRBV7-2, the J call TRBJ2-2, with D uncertain. The germline V and J ends were trimmed by 5 bases and 3 bases, with 13 bases remaining between them. The CDR3 covers 15 residues. Germline CDR1 is SGHTA and CDR2 is FQGNSA. The CDR3 DNA reads TGTGCCAGCAGCCTGGTACCATCGGACACCGGGGAGCTGTTTTTT. This codes for CASSLVPSDTGELFF.

This clone was detected once. The V and J genes are TRBV14 and TRBJ2-1; 7 nucleotides agree with TRBD2. The ends lost 4 bases at V and 4 bases at J; junction bases unmatched: 10. Germline V gene sequence: CDR1 SGHDN, CDR2 FVKESK. The CDR3 is 16 amino acids. The CDR3 here is CASSRTSPGIYNEQFF. DNA for the CDR3: TGTGCCAGCAGCCGGACTAGTCCGGGGATATACAATGAGCAGTTCTTC.

The chain links TRBV6-2 or TRBV6-3 to TRBJ2-5, with 11 nucleotides matching TRBD2. V shed 2 bases, J shed 1 base, and the junction held 6 bases outside the gene matches. The CDR3 length is 17 residues. Germline CDR1 reads MNHEY; CDR2 reads SVGEGT. The CDR3 DNA is TGTGCCAGCAGTTACCCACTAGCGGGGGCCACCCAAGAGACCCAGTACTTC. Protein: CASSYPLAGATQETQYF.

V is TRBV3-1 (or the pseudogene TRBV3-2) and J is TRBJ1-1; TRBD1 aligns across 7 bases. CDR1 is LGHDT, CDR2 YNNKEL, per germline (reference sequence). The CDR3 runs 19 residues. The J segment lost 1 base and the V segment lost 0 bases, leaving 14 bases of the junction unmatched. The CDR3 DNA is TGTGCCAGCAGCCAAGATTATCCCGACCTCCGGGACAGGAACACTGAAGCTTTCTTT. It is translated as CASSQDYPDLRDRNTEAFF.

V and J are TRBV30 and TRBJ2-6; D call uncertain. The CDR3 has 14 amino acids. Trimming removed 4 bases from V and 0 bases from J, with 7 bases in between. Germline CDR1 GTSNPN, CDR2 SVGIG (reference sequence). The CDR3 loop is CAWNVGSGANVLTF. DNA for the CDR3: TGTGCCTGGAATGTGGGCTCTGGGGCCAACGTCCTGACTTTC.

V usage is TRBV1 and J usage is TRBJ2-4; the table's D call TRBD2 went unverified against the DNA. TRBV1 is marked as a pseudogene. The CDR3 runs 14 residues. In DNA, the CDR3 is TGCACCAGCAGCCAAGACGGAGCGATCAGCATTCAGTACTTC. This translates into CTSSQDGAISIQYF.

CDR3 loop: CASSQVSLRGANVLTF. CDR3 nucleotides: TGTGCCAGTAGTCAGGTATCTTTGAGGGGGGCCAACGTCCTGACTTTC. The rearrangement uses TRBV19 and TRBJ2-6; D is undetermined. Germline assignment: CDR1 LNHDA and CDR2 SQIVND (reference sequence). Deletions cut 5 bases from V and 4 bases from J, with 15 bases between. The CDR3 sequence is 16 residues long.

V gene TRBV14 combines with J gene TRBJ1-3; D not certain. Germline CDR1 SGHDN, CDR2 FVKESK. This CDR3 has 13 amino acids. The V gene lost 0 bases and the J gene lost 11 bases, with 11 bases spanning the gap. CDR3 DNA sequence: TGTGCCAGCAGCCAAGATCTGAAAGGGTCCATATATTTT. This gives the protein CASSQDLKGSIYF.

This chain joins TRBV14 and TRBJ2-3, with D tentatively TRBD1 (5 bases). Trimming stripped 0 bases from V and 0 bases from J, with 10 bases between. Germline CDR1 is SGHDN and CDR2 is FVKESK. The CDR3 spans 16 residues. This CDR3 is CASSQEQETSTDTQYF. CDR3 bases: TGTGCCAGCAGCCAAGAACAGGAGACTAGCACAGATACGCAGTATTTT.

Sample share makes this clone medium-sized. The chain carries TRBV5-4 and TRBJ2-7; TRBD1 is a possible D gene (5 bases). Germline CDR1 SGHNT, CDR2 YYREEE (reference sequence). CDR3 size: 15 residues. V dropped 0 bases and J dropped 2 bases, with 12 bases sitting between them. As DNA, the CDR3 is TGTGCCAGCAGCTTGGAGGCAGGGCCGCCCTACGAGCAGTACTTC. Translating gives CASSLEAGPPYEQYF.

The sample holds many counts of this clone. For the CDR3, the DNA is TGTGCCAGCAGTGAAGATATGGAGGACCTCTATGGCTACACCTTC. It encodes CASSEDMEDLYGYTF. The chain recombines TRBV6-1 with TRBJ1-2; D gene ambiguous. V shed 1 base and J shed 4 bases, with 13 bases lying between them. The CDR3 totals 15 residues. Germline loops: CDR1 MNHNS, CDR2 SASEGT.

The chain recombines TRBV11-2 with TRBJ2-1; maybe TRBD1 (6 bases). The CDR3 has 14 residues. V was clipped by 1 base and J by 4 bases, with 8 bases between them. Germline V gene sequence: CDR1 SGHAT, CDR2 FQNNGV. DNA for the CDR3: TGTGCCAGCAGCTTAGGTGGACAGTACAATGAGCAGTTCTTC. As protein: CASSLGGQYNEQFF.

The V and J genes are TRBV6-2 or TRBV6-3 and TRBJ2-7; D not certain. Germline loops: CDR1 MNHEY, CDR2 SVGEGT. The V gene lost 5 bases and the J gene lost 3 bases, with 8 bases spanning the gap. The CDR3 consists of 12 residues. CDR3 DNA: TGTGCCAGCAGTCTCAACAGCTACGAGCAGTACTTC. This gives the protein CASSLNSYEQYF.